Presented here are 18 T cell receptor beta chains from one specimen sequenced in a study of cytomegalovirus exposure and HLA in healthy donors. It was with 60 Vbeta and 13 Jbeta primers that the PCR ran. Measured with immunoSEQ multiplex PCR; TCRdb has only the in-frame clones, and not every one. The sample carries 110,000 or so clones, 77% recorded once. The sequenced sample was PBMCs. The receptors stem from a man aged 18 to 30 in good health and CMV-seropositive.

The V and J genes are TRBV2 and TRBJ2-7; D perhaps matches TRBD2 (5 bases). V lost 6 bases and J lost 0, with 18 bases in between. The CDR3 length is 16 residues. Germline assignment: CDR1 SNHLY and CDR2 FYNNEI. The CDR3 is CASSPLAGPSSYEQYF. DNA for the CDR3: TGTGCCAGCAGCCCCCTCGCGGGCCCGAGCTCCTACGAGCAGTACTTC. The entire variable domain, with the rest obtained from reference TRBV2 and TRBJ2-7, is as follows: EPEVTQTPSHQVTQMGQEVILRCVPISNHLYFYWYRQILGQKVEFLVSFYNNEISEKSEIFDDQFSVERPDGSNFTLKIRSTKLEDSAMYFCASSPLAGPSSYEQYFGPGTRLTVT.

The chain links TRBV2 to TRBJ1-6; D may be TRBD1 (6 bases). This CDR3 has 14 amino acids. CDR1 SNHLY and CDR2 FYNNEI come from the germline V gene. V was trimmed by 2 bases and J by 10 bases, leaving 12 bases between them. CDR3 sequence: CASSEWQGKSPLHF. The CDR3 region has the DNA TGTGCCAGCAGTGAATGGCAGGGGAAATCACCCCTCCACTTT.

The chain couples TRBV6-5 to TRBJ2-7; unclear D gene. Trimming took 3 bases from V and 5 from J, leaving 11 bases between them. This CDR3 region has 13 residues. Germline V gives CDR1 MNHEY, CDR2 SVGAGI. CDR3 region: CASSYAPPNEQYF. Here the CDR3 DNA reads TGTGCCAGCAGTTATGCCCCTCCTAACGAGCAGTACTTC.

The V gene is TRBV19, the J gene TRBJ1-5; no definite D call. Germline V lookup: CDR1 LNHDA, CDR2 SQIVND (reference sequence). With 7 bases removed from V and 5 bases from J, the gap between germline ends came to 9 bases. This CDR3 region has 12 residues. The CDR3: CASNWGDQPQHF. The CDR3 DNA is TGTGCCAGTAATTGGGGAGATCAGCCCCAGCATTTT.

J is TRBJ1-2 and V is TRBV20-1, with a tentative D call TRBD1 (6 bases). In germline, CDR1 is DFQATT, CDR2 SNEGSKA (reference sequence). The CDR3 has 11 residues. V shed 7 bases and J shed 1 base, with 7 bases lying between them. CDR3 protein: CSVGGNYGYTF. The DNA for the CDR3 is TGCAGTGTAGGGGGTAACTATGGCTACACCTTC.

Turning to this clone: The junction and the germline gene differ at one end; a read error may be behind it. The J gene is TRBJ2-7, the V gene TRBV7-9; 9 bases map to TRBD1. The germline gives CDR1 SEHNR, CDR2 FQNEAQ (reference sequence). The CDR3 covers 15 residues. CDR3 nucleotides: TGTTCCAGCAGCTCCTGGGACAGGGCGGGCTACGAGCAGTACTTC. This gives the protein CSSSSWDRAGYEQYF.

This chain links TRBV6-5 with TRBJ2-4, with 9 bases that match TRBD1. Germline V lookup: CDR1 MNHEY, CDR2 SVGAGI. The V segment lost 4 bases and the J segment 12 bases; nucleotides outside the gene matches: 13. The CDR3 spans 15 residues. The DNA for the CDR3 is TGTGCCAGCAGTTCCGAGACGGGACAGGGAGACAGTCAGTACTTC. It codes for CASSSETGQGDSQYF.

This rearrangement joins TRBV18 to TRBJ2-3; D unresolved. Between the trimmed V and J ends, which lost 3 bases and 6 bases, there was a span of 13 bases. The CDR3 runs to 14 residues. Germline CDR1 and CDR2: KGHSH and LQKENI. In DNA, the CDR3 is TGTGCCAGCTCACCCGGGTCCCTCGGGGATACGCAGTATTTT. This codes for CASSPGSLGDTQYF.

Comments on this clone: The same CDR3 arises from other DNA sequences in this sample as well. The chain is built from TRBV6-1 and TRBJ2-1; the D gene is possibly TRBD1 (6 bases). CDR1 is MNHNS and CDR2 is SASEGT in the germline V gene. Deletions cut 3 bases from V and 3 bases from J, with 12 bases between. This CDR3 is 15 amino acids long. DNA for the CDR3: TGTGCCAGCAGTGATCCGTGGGACAACTACAATGAGCAGTTCTTC. Encoded protein: CASSDPWDNYNEQFF.

The V call is TRBV5-6, the J call TRBJ1-6, with TRBD1 identical over 8 bases. CDR3 size: 15 residues. Per the germline V gene, CDR1 is SGHDT and CDR2 is YYEEEE. The junction had 6 bases not matched to a gene; V was cut back by 0 bases and J by 10 bases. The CDR3 is CASSLGDRLESPLHF. For the CDR3, the DNA is TGTGCCAGCAGCTTGGGGGACAGGTTAGAATCACCCCTCCACTTT.

The chain uses TRBV6-5 and TRBJ1-1, with D tentatively TRBD1 (5 bases). The CDR3 consists of 12 residues. Germline values: CDR1 MNHEY, CDR2 SVGAGI. V was trimmed by 6 bases and J by 6 bases, leaving 11 bases between them. The CDR3 region is CASSRGYAEAFF. The CDR3, as DNA: TGTGCCAGCAGCCGGGGGTATGCTGAAGCTTTCTTT.

The chain recombines TRBV11-2 with TRBJ2-1; D remains ambiguous. Germline V gene data show CDR1 as SGHAT and CDR2 as FQNNGV. V lost 3 bases, J lost 8 bases, and 14 bases lay in between. The CDR3 is 14 amino acids. The CDR3 protein is CASSFRRSWDEQFF. The CDR3 DNA sequence: TGTGCCAGCAGCTTTAGGCGGTCGTGGGATGAGCAGTTCTTC.

The V and J genes are TRBV15 and TRBJ2-3; perhaps TRBD1 as D (5 bases). V gave up 3 bases and J gave up 2 bases, with 12 bases separating them. Germline V gives CDR1 LNHNV, CDR2 YYDKDF (reference sequence). The CDR3 consists of 15 residues. The CDR3 loop reads CATSSERGPTDTQYF. CDR3 sequence (DNA): TGTGCCACCAGCAGCGAAAGGGGCCCCACAGATACGCAGTATTTT.

The gene calls are TRBV5-1 and TRBJ1-3, with D uncertain. Germline V gene sequence: CDR1 SGHRS, CDR2 YFSETQ. Trimming took 0 bases from V and 0 from J, leaving 7 bases between them. The CDR3 covers 15 residues. The CDR3 bases are TGCGCCAGCAGCTTGGAAGCCGTCTCTGGAAACACCATATATTTT. Amino acids: CASSLEAVSGNTIYF.

This chain links TRBV2 with TRBJ1-1; D not resolved. There are 15 residues in the CDR3. Germline V gene lookup returns CDR1 SNHLY and CDR2 FYNNEI. The germline V and J ends were trimmed by 7 bases and 5 bases, with 20 bases remaining between them. The DNA for the CDR3 is TGTGCCAGCACCGACTGGAATACCAGAGGGACTGAAGCTTTCTTT. Protein: CASTDWNTRGTEAFF.

The chain combines TRBV14 with TRBJ1-2; D call uncertain. Trimming stripped 2 bases from V and 1 base from J, with 5 bases between. The CDR3 loop spans 13 amino acids. The V gene's germline CDR1 is SGHDN and CDR2 FVKESK. This CDR3 reads CASSQSYNYGYTF. In nucleotides, the CDR3 is TGTGCCAGCAGCCAATCTTATAACTATGGCTACACCTTC.

V gene TRBV5-4 combines with J gene TRBJ2-5, with D maybe TRBD2 (6 bases). The CDR3 sequence is 17 residues long. Trimming left V 4 bases short and J 1 base short, with 20 bases between. Germline CDR1 is SGHNT and CDR2 is YYREEE (reference sequence). Here the CDR3 DNA reads TGTGCCAGCAGCCCCGATGCCCGGACTACTATCCAAGAGACCCAGTACTTC. Amino acid sequence: CASSPDARTTIQETQYF. Looking up the rest from reference TRBV5-4 and TRBJ2-5 gives the full variable domain: ETGVTQSPTHLIKTRGQQVTLRCSSQSGHNTVSWYQQALGQGPQFIFQYYREEENGRGNFPPRFSGLQFPNYSSELNVNALELDDSALYLCASSPDARTTIQETQYFGPGTRLLVL.

J is TRBJ1-6 and V is TRBV6-1; D is unresolved. The germline CDR1 and CDR2 sequences are MNHNS and SASEGT. The CDR3 totals 14 residues. Trimming pared 5 bases from V and 3 bases from J, leaving 8 bases between. In nucleotides, the CDR3 is TGTGCCAGCAGTTTCGGGATCTATAATTCACCCCTCCACTTT. Amino acid sequence: CASSFGIYNSPLHF.